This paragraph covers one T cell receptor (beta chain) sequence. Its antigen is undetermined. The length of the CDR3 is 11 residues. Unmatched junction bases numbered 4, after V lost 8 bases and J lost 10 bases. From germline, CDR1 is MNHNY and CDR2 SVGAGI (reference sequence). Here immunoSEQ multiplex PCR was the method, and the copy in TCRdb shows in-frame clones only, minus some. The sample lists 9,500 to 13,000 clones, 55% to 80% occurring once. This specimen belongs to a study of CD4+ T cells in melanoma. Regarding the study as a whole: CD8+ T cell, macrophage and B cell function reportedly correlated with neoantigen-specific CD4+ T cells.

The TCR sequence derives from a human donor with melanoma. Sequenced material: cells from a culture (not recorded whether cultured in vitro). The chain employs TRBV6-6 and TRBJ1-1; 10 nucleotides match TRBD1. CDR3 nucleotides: TGTGCCAGCGTACGACAGGGGGCAGCTTTCTTT. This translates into CASVRQGAAFF.